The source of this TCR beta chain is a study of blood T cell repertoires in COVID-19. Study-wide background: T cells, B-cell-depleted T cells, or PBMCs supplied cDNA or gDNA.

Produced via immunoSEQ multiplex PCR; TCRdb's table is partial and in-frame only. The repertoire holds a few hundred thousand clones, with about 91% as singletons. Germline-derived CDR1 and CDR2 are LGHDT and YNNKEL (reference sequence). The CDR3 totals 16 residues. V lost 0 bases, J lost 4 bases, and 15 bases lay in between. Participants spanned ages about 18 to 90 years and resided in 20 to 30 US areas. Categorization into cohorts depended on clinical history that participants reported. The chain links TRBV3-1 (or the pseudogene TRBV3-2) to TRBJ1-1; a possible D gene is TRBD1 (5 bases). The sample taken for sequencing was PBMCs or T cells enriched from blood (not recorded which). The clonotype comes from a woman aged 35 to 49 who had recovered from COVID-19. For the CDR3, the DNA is TGTGCCAGCAGCCAAGATCCCTCGGGGGGTCCCACTGAAGCTTTCTTT. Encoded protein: CASSQDPSGGPTEAFF.